The clone carrying this T cell receptor beta chain was counted once. Its matching antigen is unknown. This CDR3 has 15 residues. V lost 4 bases, J lost 7 bases, and 14 bases lay in between. Germline CDR1 reads MNHEY; CDR2 reads SVGAGI. The data stem from a study of OX40 agonist ivuxolimab in advanced cancers. Study details: People in dose escalation had one of these cancers: hepatocellular carcinoma, melanoma, renal cell or head and neck cancer. A history of anti-PD-1, anti-PD-L1 or anti-CTLA-4 therapy was acceptable, and about 37% had some. Overall study findings and caveats: Average numbers of expanded clones were greater in CD8+ T cells than in CD4+.

Produced via immunoSEQ multiplex PCR; TCRdb's table is partial and in-frame only. The sample shows around 65,000 clones, about 85% of them seen only once. This TCR was sampled from an adult with an advanced solid tumor such as melanoma, head and neck, liver or kidney cancer. V usage is TRBV6-5 and J usage is TRBJ1-6, with D perhaps TRBD1 (5 bases). The sample was CD4+ or CD8+ T cells sorted from blood, taken in a trial of the OX40 agonist ivuxolimab. The DNA for the CDR3 is TGTGCCAGCAGTTTTCAGGGCCCCCCAAATTCACCCCTCCACTTT. This codes for CASSFQGPPNSPLHF.